These 17 T cell receptor beta chains came from one sample sequenced in a study of T cell responses to AZD1222 COVID-19 vaccine. Method: immunoSEQ multiplex PCR; TCRdb's copy keeps in-frame clones and lacks some. In the table there are about 210,000 clones, approximately 92% of which are singletons. Sequenced here: peripheral blood, sampled on day 0 of AZD1222 vaccination. The receptors come from an adult in good health.

This clone was found once. The chain combines TRBV19 with TRBJ1-1; tentative D call: TRBD1 (6 bases). The germline CDR1 and CDR2 sequences are LNHDA and SQIVND (reference sequence). V was shortened by 3 bases and J by 5 bases, with 19 bases between the two germline ends. The CDR3 is 16 amino acids. CDR3 residues: CASSISSRGVLTEAFF. The CDR3 coding sequence is TGTGCCAGTAGTATCAGTTCAAGGGGGGTTTTAACTGAAGCTTTCTTT.

The chain has TRBV23-1 and TRBJ1-2; D uncertain. TRBV23-1 is an ORF, with its function uncertain. This CDR3 has 14 amino acids. The ends were cut back, 0 bases at V and 4 bases at J, with 9 bases in the middle. CDR3 DNA sequence: TGCGCCAGCAGTCAATCTAGAGTCATCTATGGCTACACCTTC. Translating it yields CASSQSRVIYGYTF.

The rearrangement uses TRBV5-1 and TRBJ2-7, with 7 bases lining up with TRBD1. CDR1 is SGHRS and CDR2 is YFSETQ in the germline V gene. Trimming removed 4 bases from V and 12 bases from J; junction bases left unmatched: 10. The CDR3 is 12 residues long. This CDR3 is CASSEGQLRWYF. The CDR3, as DNA: TGCGCCAGCAGCGAGGGACAGCTCCGATGGTACTTC.

The V and J genes are TRBV28 and TRBJ1-6; a possible D gene is TRBD1 (6 bases). In germline, CDR1 is MDHEN, CDR2 SYDVKM. This CDR3 has 15 residues. V was cut by 3 bases and J by 9 bases, with 15 bases left in between. CDR3 DNA sequence: TGTGCCAGCAGTTTTCTAAAAAGGGGGATTTCACCCCTCCACTTT. This translates into CASSFLKRGISPLHF.

The J gene is TRBJ1-3, the V gene TRBV7-2, with D perhaps matching TRBD1 (5 bases). The ends were cut back, 5 bases at V and 2 bases at J, with 13 bases in the middle. CDR3 length equals 15 residues. Germline V CDR1 and CDR2: SGHTA, FQGNSA. Here the CDR3 reads CASSPGNSPGNTIYF. CDR3 nucleotide sequence: TGTGCCAGCAGCCCAGGGAATAGTCCTGGAAACACCATATATTTT.

This clone was detected only once. V usage is TRBV5-1 and J usage is TRBJ1-1; D ambiguous. The CDR3 has 15 residues. V lost 7 bases to trimming and J lost 1 base, with 17 bases between them. Germline loops: CDR1 SGHRS, CDR2 YFSETQ. The CDR3 DNA is TGCGCCAGCCGACCACTTCCGACTGGGAACACTGAAGCTTTCTTT. This encodes CASRPLPTGNTEAFF.

J is TRBJ1-2 and V is TRBV7-2; no reliable D call. The V and J ends lost 1 base and 9 bases respectively, with 9 bases between them. Germline CDR1 SGHTA, CDR2 FQGNSA. CDR3 length: 12 residues. Here the CDR3 DNA reads TGTGCCAGCAGCTTAGATGTGTCGAGCTACACCTTC. Encoded protein: CASSLDVSSYTF.

V usage is TRBV2 and J usage is TRBJ1-4; D gene unclear. Germline V lookup: CDR1 SNHLY, CDR2 FYNNEI. The CDR3 runs 16 residues. V was cut by 3 bases and J by 2 bases, with 13 bases left in between. The CDR3 coding sequence is TGTGCCAGCAGTGAGATGAAGCCGGCTACTAATGAAAAACTGTTTTTT. Residues: CASSEMKPATNEKLFF. Full variable domain (remainder filled in from reference TRBV2 and TRBJ1-4): EPEVTQTPSHQVTQMGQEVILRCVPISNHLYFYWYRQILGQKVEFLVSFYNNEISEKSEIFDDQFSVERPDGSNFTLKIRSTKLEDSAMYFCASSEMKPATNEKLFFGSGTQLSVL.

The chain links TRBV12-3 or TRBV12-4 to TRBJ1-2; the D gene is possibly TRBD1 (6 bases). V was shortened by 7 bases and J by 5 bases, with 14 bases between the two germline ends. This CDR3 is built from 13 residues. The CDR3 sequence: CASNHHRVYGYTF. CDR3 nucleotides: TGTGCCAGCAACCACCACAGGGTTTATGGCTACACCTTC.

This chain uses TRBV19 with TRBJ2-2, with D perhaps matching TRBD2 (5 bases). The V end was cut by 3 bases, the J end by 5 bases, with 7 bases between. Germline values: CDR1 LNHDA, CDR2 SQIVND (reference sequence). The CDR3 loop spans 13 amino acids. The CDR3, as DNA: TGTGCCAGTAGTATGCGAGGGACCGGGGAGCTGTTTTTT. It encodes CASSMRGTGELFF.

The chain recombines TRBV7-9 with TRBJ2-1, with 7 bases lining up with TRBD2. The CDR3 totals 17 residues. The junction had 10 bases not matched to a gene; V was cut back by 1 base and J by 4 bases. CDR1 is SEHNR and CDR2 is FQNEAQ in the germline V gene (reference sequence). The CDR3: CASSLGLASGSYNEQFF. The CDR3 DNA is TGTGCCAGCAGCTTAGGGTTGGCTAGCGGAAGTTACAATGAGCAGTTCTTC.

The V gene is TRBV5-4, the J gene TRBJ1-1; 12 bases agree with TRBD1. The CDR3 consists of 14 residues. V lost 4 bases, J lost 5 bases, and 3 bases stayed unmatched. The germline V gene has CDR1 SGHNT and CDR2 YYREEE (reference sequence). The CDR3 DNA reads as TGTGCCAGCAGCGGGGACAGGGGGCTTACTGAAGCTTTCTTT. It codes for CASSGDRGLTEAFF.

The rearrangement uses TRBV4-3 and TRBJ2-1; D uncertain. The CDR3 runs to 18 residues. Germline values: CDR1 LGHNA, CDR2 YSLEER. Between the trimmed V and J ends, which lost 0 bases and 7 bases, there was a span of 22 bases. CDR3 DNA: TGCGCCAGCAGCCAAGATCTCTTGGGCCACCTCCTGAGGAATGAGCAGTTCTTC. It is translated as CASSQDLLGHLLRNEQFF.

The CDR3 nucleotides are TGCGCCAGCAGCGTGTCCGACCTCAACAGTGAGCAGTTCTTC. Protein sequence: CASSVSDLNSEQFF. The chain joins TRBV5-1 to TRBJ2-1; the D is unclear. V was cut by 4 bases and J by 9 bases, with 17 bases left in between. The CDR3 extends over 14 amino acids. The germline V gene has CDR1 SGHRS and CDR2 YFSETQ.

The V gene is TRBV5-6, the J gene TRBJ2-2, with 10 bases matching TRBD1. Germline CDR1 reads SGHDT; CDR2 reads YYEEEE. This CDR3 region has 19 residues. V lost 5 bases, J lost 7 bases, and 20 bases stayed unmatched. CDR3 in DNA: TGTGCCAGCAGACCCACCTCAATCCGGGACAGGGGCGGTTACGGGGAGCTGTTTTTT. Translated, it gives CASRPTSIRDRGGYGELFF.

The table lists this clone with a count of one. The chain joins TRBV15 to TRBJ2-7; the match to TRBD1 covers 7 bases. The junction had 5 bases not matched to a gene; V was cut back by 1 base and J by 2 bases. CDR3 length: 15 residues. Germline V gives CDR1 LNHNV, CDR2 YYDKDF (reference sequence). CDR3 nucleotide sequence: TGTGCCACCAGCAGAGGGGACAGAAAGCCCTACGAGCAGTACTTC. It translates to CATSRGDRKPYEQYF.

This chain joins TRBV29-1 and TRBJ1-4, with no clear D. This CDR3 contains 12 residues. The germline V gene has CDR1 SQVTM and CDR2 ANQGSEA. V was clipped by 3 bases and J by 6 bases, with 8 bases between them. The CDR3 region has the DNA TGCAGCGTTGAGTTGTCGGATGAAAAACTGTTTTTT. It encodes CSVELSDEKLFF. The full variable domain, completed using reference TRBV29-1 and TRBJ1-4, is SAVISQKPSRDICQRGTSLTIQCQVDSQVTMMFWYRQQPGQSLTLIATANQGSEATYESGFVIDKFPISRPNLTFSTLTVSNMSPEDSSIYLCSVELSDEKLFFGSGTQLSVL.